This T cell receptor beta chain stems from a study of cytomegalovirus exposure and HLA in healthy donors. Broader study findings: Relative to the roughly 700-donor mean, N-insertions were reportedly fewer in an Asian-associated ancestry cluster in a later analysis. The authors judged a highly shared variant cluster likely a sequencing artifact.

The PCR had 60 Vbeta and 13 Jbeta primers. Profiled with immunoSEQ multiplex PCR; TCRdb holds only in-frame clones, not every one. The sample data list over 80,000 clones. To note about this clone: Its antigen is currently unknown.

This CDR3 has 15 amino acids. Losses at the gene ends were 4 bases for V and 3 bases for J; bases not matched to a gene: 5. Germline lookup yields CDR1 SGDLS and CDR2 YYNGEE. The sequencing sample was made of PBMCs. The receptor was derived from a girl aged 10 to 17 in good health and CMV-seropositive. The V call is TRBV9, the J call TRBJ2-3; 10 positions match TRBD2. The CDR3 DNA follows: TGTGCCAGCAGCCCTCGGACTAGCGGTACAGATACGCAGTATTTT. It yields the protein CASSPRTSGTDTQYF.